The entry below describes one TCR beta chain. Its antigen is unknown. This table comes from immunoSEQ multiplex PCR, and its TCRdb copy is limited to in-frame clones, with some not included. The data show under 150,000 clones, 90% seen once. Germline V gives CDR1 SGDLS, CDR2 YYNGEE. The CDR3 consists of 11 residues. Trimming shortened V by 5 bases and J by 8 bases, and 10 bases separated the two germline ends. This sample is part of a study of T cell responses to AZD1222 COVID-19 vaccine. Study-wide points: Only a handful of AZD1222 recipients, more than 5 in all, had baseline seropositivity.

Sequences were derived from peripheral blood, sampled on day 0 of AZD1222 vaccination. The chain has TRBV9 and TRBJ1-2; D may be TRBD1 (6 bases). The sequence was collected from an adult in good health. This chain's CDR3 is CASSNRVGYTF. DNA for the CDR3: TGTGCCAGCAGTAACAGGGTCGGCTACACCTTC.